The clone carrying this TCR beta chain was seen ten or more times. Starting from genomic DNA, TCR beta CDR3 was amplified through two-round multiplex PCR. The authors ran first-round PCR with primers specific to each TRBV and TRBJ gene. From the multiplex PCR reads, TCRdb called clonotypes with MiXCR, one entry per CDR3 protein. This sample has some 39,000 distinct CDR3 sequences, with approximately 25% found just once. Germline V gene data show CDR1 as SGDLS and CDR2 as YYNGEE. The CDR3 totals 16 residues. The V end was cut by 3 bases, the J end by 2 bases, with 16 bases between. This entry is derived from a study of prognosis after radiotherapy for stage I lung cancer. The overall study: With stereotactic body radiotherapy, no patient received any concurrent therapy. While some 15 patients showed no significant progression after radiotherapy, several developed distant metastases at a median of 7 months.

V and J are TRBV9 and TRBJ2-3; D is unclear. The sample was PBMCs, taken before or after stereotactic body radiation therapy (not recorded which). The TCR sequence derives from a donor of 50 years or more with non-small cell lung cancer. The CDR3 nucleotides are TGTGCCAGCAGCGCCTACAGCGCCCGACTCACAGATACGCAGTATTTT. This gives the protein CASSAYSARLTDTQYF. Combining the CDR3 with reference TRBV9 and TRBJ2-3 gives the whole variable domain DSGVTQTPKHLITATGQRVTLRCSPRSGDLSVYWYQQSLDQGLQFLIQYYNGEERAKGNILERFSAQQFPDLHSELNLSSLELGDSALYFCASSAYSARLTDTQYFGPGTRLTVL.